The rows below give T cell receptor beta chains drawn from one sample of a study of beta chain features in type 1 diabetes. The data were produced by immunoSEQ multiplex PCR, yet TCRdb's version contains in-frame clones alone and is incomplete. This sample carries 150,000 to 200,000 clones, roughly 60% of them seen once, and the ten largest clones take around 0.096%. Sequencing input: naive CD4+ T cells from blood. The source is a man under 40 with type 1 diabetes. The CDR3 runs from the conserved cysteine through the conserved F or W. The D gene is left open where the match is weak. Rows may omit the clone size; those that give it use once, few, many or a size class.

v_gene	j_gene	d_gene	abundance	CDR3aa	CDR3nt
TRBV9	TRBJ2-5	.	.	CASSVLAEGETQYF	TGTGCCAGCAGCGTACTGGCCGAAGGAGAGACCCAGTACTTC
TRBV7-2	TRBJ2-1	TRBD1	.	CASSLVATGMYNEQFF	TGTGCCAGCAGCTTAGTAGCGACAGGGATGTACAATGAGCAGTTCTTC
TRBV30	TRBJ2-5	.	.	CAWSYVGVETQYF	TGTGCCTGGAGCTACGTGGGTGTGGAGACCCAGTACTTC
TRBV4-3	TRBJ2-5	TRBD1	.	CASSQGDRDQETQYF	TGCGCCAGCAGCCAAGGGGACAGAGACCAAGAGACCCAGTACTTC
TRBV7-2	TRBJ2-5	.	.	CASSLAQGVQETQYF	TGTGCCAGCAGCTTGGCGCAAGGAGTCCAAGAGACCCAGTACTTC
TRBV30	TRBJ2-1	.	.	CAWRRPGPLNEQFF	TGTGCCTGGAGACGACCGGGTCCCCTCAATGAGCAGTTCTTC
TRBV29-1	TRBJ2-7	.	few	CSVAFDREDEQYF	TGCAGCGTTGCCTTCGACAGGGAGGACGAGCAGTACTTC
TRBV6-5	TRBJ2-3	TRBD1	few	CASSYDRGPDTQYF	TGTGCCAGCAGTTACGACAGGGGGCCAGATACGCAGTATTTT
TRBV30	TRBJ2-3	.	.	CAWSVHADTTDTQYF	TGTGCCTGGAGTGTTCACGCAGACACCACAGATACGCAGTATTTT
TRBV5-1	TRBJ2-7	.	few	CASSLSGGDDEQYF	TGCGCCAGCAGCTTGTCAGGCGGCGACGACGAGCAGTACTTC
TRBV15	TRBJ2-7	TRBD2	.	CATSGSPGLPSSYEQYF	TGTGCCACCAGCGGATCTCCGGGACTACCGAGCTCCTACGAGCAGTACTTC
TRBV29-1	TRBJ1-1	.	.	CSVDVLTVNTEAFF	TGCAGCGTTGATGTATTGACGGTGAACACTGAAGCTTTCTTT
TRBV1	TRBJ2-3	.	.	CTSSQGTSGGLGTDTQYF	TGCACCAGCAGCCAAGGGACTAGCGGGGGGTTGGGCACAGATACGCAGTATTTT
TRBV5-6	TRBJ2-6	.	few	CASSLVAGANVLTF	TGTGCCAGCAGCTTGGTAGCTGGGGCCAACGTCCTGACTTTC
TRBV7-2	TRBJ2-2	.	few	CASSLAQQGNTGELFF	TGTGCCAGCAGCTTAGCTCAGCAGGGGAACACCGGGGAGCTGTTTTTT
TRBV15	TRBJ2-7	.	.	CATSRTKDSSYEQYF	TGTGCCACCAGCAGAACAAAGGACAGCTCCTACGAGCAGTACTTC
TRBV4-3	TRBJ2-6	.	.	CASSPTGNSGANVLTF	TGCGCCAGCAGCCCGACAGGTAACTCTGGGGCCAACGTCCTGACTTTC
TRBV5-4	TRBJ2-7	TRBD2	once	CASSSDGLAGYEQYF	TGTGCCAGCAGCTCAGACGGACTAGCGGGTTACGAGCAGTACTTC
TRBV5-1	TRBJ2-5	.	few	CASSLDEVGTQYF	TGCGCCAGCAGCTTGGATGAGGTTGGGACCCAGTACTTC
TRBV7-9	TRBJ2-1	TRBD2	.	CASSDGTSGSYNEQFF	TGTGCCAGCAGCGATGGGACTAGCGGTTCCTACAATGAGCAGTTCTTC
TRBV5-6	TRBJ2-1	TRBD2	.	CASSSLGGYNEQFF	TGTGCCAGCAGCTCCCTGGGAGGGTACAATGAGCAGTTCTTC
TRBV29-1	TRBJ2-5	TRBD1	few	CSVAKGTGLEETQYF	TGCAGCGTTGCTAAAGGGACAGGGCTGGAAGAGACCCAGTACTTC
TRBV30	TRBJ2-1	.	.	CAYSTGLLYNEQFF	TGTGCCTACTCGACGGGACTCCTCTACAATGAGCAGTTCTTC
TRBV10-3	TRBJ2-7	TRBD2	.	CAISDLAGKTDEQYF	TGTGCCATCAGTGACCTAGCGGGGAAGACGGACGAGCAGTACTTC
TRBV25-1	TRBJ2-7	.	few	CASRNPQGYEQYF	TGTGCCAGCAGAAATCCACAGGGCTACGAGCAGTACTTC
TRBV4-3	TRBJ2-7	.	.	CASSQGLAYEQYF	TGCGCCAGCAGCCAAGGGTTGGCCTACGAGCAGTACTTC
TRBV29-1	TRBJ1-1	.	few	CSVVGAAEAFF	TGCAGCGTTGTGGGGGCCGCTGAAGCTTTCTTT
TRBV18	TRBJ2-7	TRBD2	.	CASSPSPSGGNYEQYF	TGTGCCAGCTCACCCTCCCCTAGCGGGGGGAACTACGAGCAGTACTTC